The 28 T cell receptor beta chains given below trace back to one sample, sequenced in a study of blood T cell repertoires in COVID-19. Produced via immunoSEQ multiplex PCR; TCRdb's table is partial and in-frame only. The repertoire consists of around 230,000 clones, with approximately 82% occurring once and the leading ten covering roughly 7.6%. What was sequenced was peripheral blood. The receptors come from a woman in her forties or fifties with acute or convalescent COVID-19.

The chain combines TRBV18 with TRBJ1-1; 9 bases fit TRBD1. Germline-derived CDR1 and CDR2 are KGHSH and LQKENI. J was trimmed by 3 bases and V by 6 bases; bases with no gene match: 8. This CDR3 spans 15 amino acids. This CDR3 is CASSPGTGLDTEAFF. The DNA for the CDR3 is TGTGCCAGCTCTCCGGGGACAGGGCTCGACACTGAAGCTTTCTTT.

This clone was observed a handful of times. The chain employs TRBV6-5 and TRBJ2-1; D is undetermined. This CDR3 comprises 16 residues. The germline V gene encodes CDR1 MNHEY and CDR2 SVGAGI. V was pared by 0 bases and J by 3 bases, with 12 bases between. CDR3 in amino acids: CASSYSTRFGYNEQFF. In DNA form, the CDR3 reads TGTGCCAGCAGTTACTCAACGAGGTTTGGCTACAATGAGCAGTTCTTC.

J is TRBJ1-2 and V is TRBV28; D remains ambiguous. The CDR3 runs to 16 residues. The germline V and J ends were trimmed by 4 bases and 1 base, with 16 bases remaining between them. Looked up from germline, CDR1 is MDHEN and CDR2 is SYDVKM. The DNA for the CDR3 is TGTGCCAGCAGTTCCGTTCGACCAGGTGGTAACTATGGCTACACCTTC. It yields the protein CASSSVRPGGNYGYTF.

V gene TRBV11-2 combines with J gene TRBJ1-4, with D tentatively TRBD1 (6 bases). The V end lost 3 bases, the J end lost 7 bases, and 12 bases lay between the germline ends. The germline V gene has CDR1 SGHAT and CDR2 FQNNGV. This CDR3 has 14 residues. CDR3 nucleotide sequence: TGTGCCAGCAGCTTGTTTGGGGGCGGTGAAAAACTGTTTTTT. Its protein product is CASSLFGGGEKLFF.

V and J are TRBV2 and TRBJ2-3, with D possibly matching TRBD1 (6 bases). Germline V gene data show CDR1 as SNHLY and CDR2 as FYNNEI. The V and J ends lost 5 bases and 4 bases respectively, with 7 bases between them. The CDR3 runs 12 residues. The CDR3 spells CASSKGADTQYF. Written as DNA, the CDR3 is TGTGCCAGCAGTAAGGGGGCAGATACGCAGTATTTT.

This chain connects TRBV10-3 to TRBJ2-1; a weak D match, TRBD1 (7 bases). With 4 bases removed from V and 0 bases from J, the gap between germline ends came to 13 bases. This CDR3 is 16 amino acids long. Germline V gene lookup returns CDR1 ENHRY and CDR2 SYGVKD. This CDR3 is CAISAQGGSSYNEQFF. CDR3 DNA sequence: TGTGCCATCAGTGCCCAGGGGGGAAGCTCCTACAATGAGCAGTTCTTC.

This chain uses TRBV5-1 with TRBJ2-1; a weak D match, TRBD2 (6 bases). Per germline, CDR1 SGHRS and CDR2 YFSETQ. The CDR3 contains 16 residues. Trimming took 0 bases from V and 5 from J, leaving 15 bases between them. The CDR3 coding sequence is TGCGCCAGCAGCTTGGCTAGCGTGATTAGAGACAATGAGCAGTTCTTC. It is translated as CASSLASVIRDNEQFF.

The chain is built from TRBV20-1 and TRBJ2-5; D remains unclear. Germline loops: CDR1 DFQATT, CDR2 SNEGSKA (reference sequence). V gave up 3 bases and J gave up 4 bases, with 9 bases separating them. CDR3 size: 12 residues. CDR3 sequence reads: CSASRLRETQYF. In nucleotides, the CDR3 is TGCAGTGCTAGTCGTTTGCGAGAGACCCAGTACTTC.

Only a few counts were recorded for this clone. The chain combines TRBV10-3 with TRBJ2-7, with 7 bases lining up with TRBD1. The CDR3 extends over 16 amino acids. Germline V lookup: CDR1 ENHRY, CDR2 SYGVKD. Trimming removed 2 bases from V and 0 bases from J; junction bases left unmatched: 7. CDR3 DNA: TGTGCCATCAGTGAGGCAGGGACAGAGAGCTCCTACGAGCAGTACTTC. Protein product: CAISEAGTESSYEQYF.

V usage is TRBV27 and J usage is TRBJ2-5; tentative D call: TRBD2 (5 bases). This CDR3 spans 13 amino acids. Germline V lookup: CDR1 MNHEY, CDR2 SMNVEV (reference sequence). V lost 1 base, J lost 11 bases, and 14 bases lay in between. CDR3 amino acids: CASSLYPGVRQYF. CDR3 sequence (DNA): TGTGCCAGCAGTTTATACCCCGGGGTTAGGCAGTACTTC.

This chain joins TRBV11-2 and TRBJ2-7, with a possible D match to TRBD2 (6 bases). From germline, CDR1 is SGHAT and CDR2 FQNNGV. The CDR3 has 18 amino acids. V lost 1 base and J lost 0, with 19 bases in between. CDR3 region: CASSLAASTGLTSYEQYF. DNA of the CDR3: TGTGCCAGCAGCTTAGCGGCCAGTACGGGACTTACCTCCTACGAGCAGTACTTC.

The V and J genes are TRBV11-2 and TRBJ2-7, with 9 bases matching TRBD2. The germline CDR1 and CDR2 sequences are SGHAT and FQNNGV. With V trimmed by 0 bases and J by 4 bases, 7 bases remained unmatched. The CDR3 loop spans 16 amino acids. The CDR3 region has the DNA TGTGCCAGCAGCTTAGATCGACTAGCGGCCCTATACGAGCAGTACTTC. It translates to CASSLDRLAALYEQYF.

V usage is TRBV7-2 and J usage is TRBJ2-7; TRBD1 matches 8 bases. Trimming took 4 bases from V and 2 from J; bases not matched to a gene: 1. CDR3 length: 13 residues. Per the germline V gene, CDR1 is SGHTA and CDR2 is FQGNSA. The CDR3 here is CASSWTGPYEQYF. Here the CDR3 DNA reads TGTGCCAGCAGCTGGACAGGGCCCTACGAGCAGTACTTC. The full variable domain, its missing parts supplied by reference TRBV7-2 and TRBJ2-7, is GAGVSQSPSNKVTEKGKDVELRCDPISGHTALYWYRQSLGQGLEFLIYFQGNSAPDKSGLPSDRFSAERTGGSVSTLTIQRTQQEDSAVYLCASSWTGPYEQYFGPGTRLTVT.

The V and J genes are TRBV7-2 and TRBJ1-1; D perhaps matches TRBD1 (5 bases). The CDR3 has 15 amino acids. Germline CDR1 SGHTA, CDR2 FQGNSA. Trimming removed 1 base from V and 0 bases from J, with 9 bases in between. The DNA for the CDR3 is TGTGCCAGCAGCTTAGGGGGCGTGTTGAACACTGAAGCTTTCTTT. Encoded protein: CASSLGGVLNTEAFF.

The chain carries TRBV29-1 and TRBJ2-3; 13 bases fit TRBD2. Germline V gene data show CDR1 as SQVTM and CDR2 as ANQGSEA. V shed 0 bases and J 5 bases; nucleotides not matched to a gene: 8. The CDR3 runs to 17 residues. The CDR3 reads CSVEDSVLAGGQDTQYF. CDR3 in DNA: TGCAGCGTTGAAGACTCGGTACTAGCGGGAGGGCAAGATACGCAGTATTTT.

The chain has TRBV2 and TRBJ1-2; D gene unclear. The CDR3 loop spans 14 amino acids. Germline values: CDR1 SNHLY, CDR2 FYNNEI. Trimming left V 8 bases short and J 1 base short, with 14 bases between. The DNA of the CDR3 is TGTGCCAGCTCATATGGGCAGCTTAACTATGGCTACACCTTC. Protein product: CASSYGQLNYGYTF.

This clone occurred a few times. The chain links TRBV19 to TRBJ2-1, with D hard to call. Trimming shortened V by 3 bases and J by 6 bases, and 3 bases separated the two germline ends. Germline V gives CDR1 LNHDA, CDR2 SQIVND (reference sequence). This CDR3 is 11 amino acids long. The CDR3 loop reads CASSILNEQFF. CDR3 in DNA: TGTGCCAGTAGTATCCTCAATGAGCAGTTCTTC.

This clone occurred once. As DNA, the CDR3 is TGTGCCAGCAGTTTTGGGGGGGGGACCTTTGAGGCAGATACGCAGTATTTT. Amino acid sequence: CASSFGGGTFEADTQYF. The chain uses TRBV28 and TRBJ2-3; 7 positions match TRBD2. Trimming took 3 bases from V and 4 from J; bases not matched to a gene: 13. The CDR3 totals 17 residues. The germline CDR1 and CDR2 sequences are MDHEN and SYDVKM.

The genes are TRBV10-1 and TRBJ2-1, with 11 nucleotides matching TRBD2. Trimming at V came to 1 base and at J to 8 bases, leaving 10 bases not matched to a gene. CDR1 is WNHNN and CDR2 is SYGVQD in the germline V gene (reference sequence). CDR3 length: 17 amino acids. DNA for the CDR3: TGCGCCAGCAGTGAGTTCCATCGACTAGCGGGAAGCGATGAGCAGTTCTTC. Its protein is CASSEFHRLAGSDEQFF.

The chain couples TRBV30 to TRBJ2-5; tentatively, D is TRBD2 (7 bases). Germline CDR1 is GTSNPN and CDR2 is SVGIG (reference sequence). Trimming took off 0 bases at V and 4 bases at J, with 12 bases between the two ends. CDR3 size: 14 residues. The DNA for the CDR3 is TGTGCCTGGAGTGTGGGCGGGGGCCCAGAGACCCAGTACTTC. As protein: CAWSVGGGPETQYF.

The chain joins TRBV5-1 to TRBJ1-1, with TRBD1 matching 7 bases. The J segment lost 1 base and the V segment lost 2 bases, leaving 8 bases of the junction unmatched. Germline V CDR1 and CDR2: SGHRS, YFSETQ. The CDR3 spans 16 residues. The chain's CDR3 is CASSLQGSLSNTEAFF. The CDR3 region has the DNA TGCGCCAGCAGCTTACAGGGGAGCTTATCGAACACTGAAGCTTTCTTT.

The chain recombines TRBV18 with TRBJ2-2; TRBD2 is a possible D gene (5 bases). Germline values: CDR1 KGHSH, CDR2 LQKENI. V was shortened by 6 bases and J by 3 bases, with 11 bases between the two germline ends. CDR3 length equals 14 residues. CDR3 bases: TGTGCCAGCTCGAGGGAGTCTGACACCGGGGAGCTGTTTTTT. It codes for CASSRESDTGELFF.

J is TRBJ2-1 and V is TRBV6-5, with D possibly TRBD2 on 5 matching bases. The CDR3 covers 15 residues. Germline-derived CDR1 and CDR2 are MNHEY and SVGAGI. V was clipped by 7 bases and J by 7 bases, with 20 bases between them. DNA for the CDR3: TGTGCCAGCACCTCAAAGGCCGGCGGGTCGAATGAGCAGTTCTTC. This encodes CASTSKAGGSNEQFF.

This sequence joins TRBV5-1 and TRBJ1-1, with 10 bases identical to TRBD1. The CDR3 totals 14 residues. Trimming at V came to 0 bases and at J to 4 bases, leaving 0 bases not matched to a gene. Germline CDR1 reads SGHRS; CDR2 reads YFSETQ. CDR3 in DNA: TGCGCCAGCAGCTTGGGGGACAGGGGCACTGAAGCTTTCTTT. This gives the protein CASSLGDRGTEAFF.

The V and J genes are TRBV2 and TRBJ2-7; D remains ambiguous. Trimming left V 5 bases short and J 7 bases short, with 9 bases between. Germline-derived CDR1 and CDR2 are SNHLY and FYNNEI. This CDR3 comprises 11 residues. The CDR3 sequence is CASSLSWEQYF. CDR3 sequence (DNA): TGTGCCAGCAGTCTATCCTGGGAGCAGTACTTC.

This clone was recorded a few times. The genes are TRBV24-1 and TRBJ1-5; D call uncertain. Germline V CDR1 and CDR2: KGHDR, SFDVKD. The CDR3 extends over 15 amino acids. Trimming removed 5 bases from V and 2 bases from J, with 12 bases in between. Written as DNA, the CDR3 is TGTGCCACCAGTGCAGGAGGAGAGGGCAATCAGCCCCAGCATTTT. Amino acids: CATSAGGEGNQPQHF.

The chain has TRBV7-2 and TRBJ1-5; the match to TRBD1 covers 11 bases. The CDR3 totals 16 residues. From germline, CDR1 is SGHTA and CDR2 FQGNSA. Trimming at V came to 5 bases and at J to 1 base, leaving 4 bases not matched to a gene. The CDR3 loop reads CASSLGQGASNQPQHF. The CDR3 DNA reads TGTGCCAGCAGCCTAGGACAGGGGGCAAGCAATCAGCCCCAGCATTTT.

The CDR3 DNA reads as TGCAGTGCTAGTGGGGCGGGAGGGGGCGGCTATGGCTACACCTTC. Its protein is CSASGAGGGGYGYTF. V gene TRBV20-1 combines with J gene TRBJ1-2; 7 bases fit TRBD1. V lost 3 bases, J lost 4 bases, and 11 bases stayed unmatched. CDR1 is DFQATT, CDR2 SNEGSKA, per germline (reference sequence). There are 15 residues in the CDR3.